These 13 T cell receptor beta chains came from one sample sequenced in a study of T cells in Graves' hyperthyroidism and ophthalmopathy. Researchers amplified the TCR beta CDR3 regions from RNA transcripts. Carried out on the TCR CDR3, a first-round RT-PCR used the HTBI primer set. TCRdb redid the calling of the multiplex PCR reads with MiXCR, one entry per CDR3 protein. The sample comprises hundreds of thousands of distinct CDR3 sequences, about two fifths of which are singletons, and more than 7% rests with the top ten. The sequencing sample was made of blood. The receptor source for this set is a young man with Graves' hyperthyroidism.

This clonotype was found many times. The rearrangement uses TRBV5-6 and TRBJ1-5; possible D gene TRBD1, 5 bases. CDR3 length: 14 residues. The V gene's germline CDR1 is SGHDT and CDR2 YYEEEE. Trimming removed 4 bases from V and 0 bases from J, with 8 bases in between. The CDR3 here is CASSEQVSNQPQHF. The CDR3 region has the DNA TGTGCCAGCAGCGAACAGGTTAGCAATCAGCCCCAGCATTTT.

For this clonotype: This may arise from a read error, as a much more abundant clone is one base away. The gene calls are TRBV19 and TRBJ1-5, with D possibly matching TRBD1 (5 bases). This CDR3 comprises 15 residues. CDR1 is LNHDA and CDR2 is SQIVND in the germline V gene (reference sequence). V was clipped by 3 bases and J by 4 bases, with 13 bases between them. CDR3 sequence reads: CASSMGRVRNQPQHF. The CDR3 nucleotides are TGTGCCAGTAGTATGGGACGGGTTAGGAATCAGCCCCAGCATTTT.

In the case of this clonotype: This may be a read error: a much more frequent sequence differs by one nucleotide. The CDR3 spells CASSETGLSNEKLFF. Here the CDR3 DNA reads TGTGCCAGCAGCGAAACAGGCCTTAGTAATGAAAAACTGTTTTTT. This chain joins TRBV7-9 and TRBJ1-4, with a possible D match to TRBD1 (5 bases). CDR1 and CDR2 (germline): SEHNR, FQNEAQ (reference sequence). Trimming removed 5 bases at V and 4 bases at J, with 14 bases between. The CDR3 runs to 15 residues.

This clonotype was seen repeatedly, ten times or more. As DNA, the CDR3 is TGTGCCATCAAGGTGAGGGGGCAGACTGAAGCTTTCTTT. It codes for CAIKVRGQTEAFF. The chain employs TRBV10-3 and TRBJ1-1, with 7 bases identical to TRBD1. CDR1 is ENHRY and CDR2 is SYGVKD in the germline V gene. V shed 7 bases and J 5 bases; nucleotides not matched to a gene: 7. CDR3 length: 13 amino acids.

This clonotype was seen at least ten times. The chain combines TRBV7-8 with TRBJ2-5; tentative D call: TRBD1 (6 bases). CDR3 size: 15 residues. V lost 1 base and J lost 4, with 13 bases in between. Germline CDR1 and CDR2: SGHVS and FQNEAQ. CDR3 sequence (DNA): TGTGCCAGCAGCTTAGGTCAGGGGACGCGAGAGACCCAGTACTTC. Translating gives CASSLGQGTRETQYF.

The rearrangement uses TRBV20-1 and TRBJ2-7; maybe TRBD1 (5 bases). Trimming removed 1 base at V and 5 bases at J, with 6 bases between. This CDR3 is built from 11 residues. Germline V CDR1 and CDR2: DFQATT, SNEGSKA (reference sequence). This CDR3 is CSARAGHEQYF. DNA for the CDR3: TGCAGTGCTAGAGCAGGGCACGAGCAGTACTTC.

V is TRBV7-8 and J is TRBJ2-7, with 12 bases aligning to TRBD1. Unmatched junction bases numbered 9, after V lost 3 bases and J lost 12 bases. The V gene's germline CDR1 is SGHVS and CDR2 FQNEAQ. The CDR3 extends over 14 amino acids. CDR3 DNA: TGTGCCAGCAGCTTTTCGGGACAGGGGGCTCCCGGGTACTTC. Translated, it gives CASSFSGQGAPGYF.

V usage is TRBV15 and J usage is TRBJ2-7; TRBD1 agrees at 9 bases. The V gene's germline CDR1 is LNHNV and CDR2 YYDKDF (reference sequence). The CDR3 spans 16 residues. V lost 2 bases and J lost 5; bases outside the gene matches: 10. CDR3 sequence: CATSRLRDRVGDEQYF. Here the CDR3 DNA reads TGTGCCACCAGCAGACTCCGGGACAGGGTTGGGGACGAGCAGTACTTC.

The table lists this clonotype with many counts. The genes are TRBV5-4 and TRBJ1-1; a weak D match, TRBD1 (5 bases). Trimming pared 0 bases from V and 7 bases from J, leaving 10 bases between. The CDR3 contains 13 residues. Germline CDR1 SGHNT, CDR2 YYREEE (reference sequence). The DNA of the CDR3 is TGTGCCAGCAGCTTGGCCGAGGGGAATGAAGCTTTCTTT. Translation: CASSLAEGNEAFF.

Concerning this clonotype: Relative to the germline gene, one junction end is altered; a read error may explain this. This chain links TRBV29-1 with TRBJ2-7, with TRBD1 matching over 10 bases. Germline V gene sequence: CDR1 SQVTM, CDR2 ANQGSEA. The CDR3 runs 9 residues. The CDR3 DNA is TGCAGCGTTGAGGGACAGGGGCACTTC. The encoded protein is CSVEGQGHF.

The rearrangement joins TRBV6-2 or TRBV6-3 to TRBJ2-7; tentative D call: TRBD2 (5 bases). Germline CDR1 and CDR2: MNHEY and SVGEGT. This CDR3 is built from 12 residues. With 5 bases removed from V and 7 bases from J, the gap between germline ends came to 12 bases. The CDR3 region is CASSLTTGEQYF. CDR3 nucleotides: TGTGCCAGCAGTCTAACGACGGGGGAGCAGTACTTC.

The chain employs TRBV2 and TRBJ1-4; 8 bases align to TRBD1. The CDR3 is 15 residues long. From germline, CDR1 is SNHLY and CDR2 FYNNEI. The V segment lost 5 bases and the J segment 6 bases; nucleotides outside the gene matches: 8. The CDR3 is CASSSGQGLDEKLFF. The CDR3 DNA sequence: TGTGCCAGCAGTTCCGGACAGGGCCTAGATGAAAAACTGTTTTTT.

The rearrangement uses TRBV29-1 and TRBJ1-2; TRBD1 might be the D (5 bases). CDR1 and CDR2 (germline): SQVTM, ANQGSEA. The CDR3 sequence is 12 residues long. V lost 6 bases and J lost 2, with 10 bases in between. The DNA for the CDR3 is TGCAGCGTCTGTCCAGGGAACTATGGCTACACCTTC. This encodes CSVCPGNYGYTF.